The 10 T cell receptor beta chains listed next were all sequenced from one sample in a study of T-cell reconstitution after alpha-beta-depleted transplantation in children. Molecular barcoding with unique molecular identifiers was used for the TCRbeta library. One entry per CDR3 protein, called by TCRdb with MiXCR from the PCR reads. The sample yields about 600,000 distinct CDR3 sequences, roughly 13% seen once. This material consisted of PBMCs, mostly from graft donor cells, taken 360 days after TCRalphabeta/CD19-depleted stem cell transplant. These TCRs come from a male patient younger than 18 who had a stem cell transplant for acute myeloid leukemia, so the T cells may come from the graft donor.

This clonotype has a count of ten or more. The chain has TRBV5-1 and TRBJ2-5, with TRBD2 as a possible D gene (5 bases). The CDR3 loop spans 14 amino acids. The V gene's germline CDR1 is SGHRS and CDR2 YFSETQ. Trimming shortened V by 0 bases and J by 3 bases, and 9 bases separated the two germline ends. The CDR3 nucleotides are TGCGCCAGCAGCTTGGAAGGGAGCAAAGAGACCCAGTACTTC. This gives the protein CASSLEGSKETQYF. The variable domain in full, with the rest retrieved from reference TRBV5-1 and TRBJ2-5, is KAGVTQTPRYLIKTRGQQVTLSCSPISGHRSVSWYQQTPGQGLQFLFEYFSETQRNKGNFPGRFSGRQFSNSRSEMNVSTLELGDSALYLCASSLEGSKETQYFGPGTRLLVL.

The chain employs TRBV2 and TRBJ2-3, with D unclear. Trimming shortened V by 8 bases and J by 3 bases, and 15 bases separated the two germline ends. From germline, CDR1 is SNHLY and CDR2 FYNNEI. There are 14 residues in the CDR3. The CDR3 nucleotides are TGTGCCAGCGTCAAGGGCATCGAGACAGATACGCAGTATTTT. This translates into CASVKGIETDTQYF.

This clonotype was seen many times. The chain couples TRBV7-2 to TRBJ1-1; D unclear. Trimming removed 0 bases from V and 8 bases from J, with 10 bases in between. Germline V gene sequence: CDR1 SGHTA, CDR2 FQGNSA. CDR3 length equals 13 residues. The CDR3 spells CASSLARVAEAFF. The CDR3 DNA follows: TGTGCCAGCAGCTTAGCGAGGGTTGCCGAAGCTTTCTTT.

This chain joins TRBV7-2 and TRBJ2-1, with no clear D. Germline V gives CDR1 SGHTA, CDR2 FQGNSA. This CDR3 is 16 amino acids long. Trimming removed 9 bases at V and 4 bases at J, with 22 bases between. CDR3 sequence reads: CARQSSGRALYNEQFF. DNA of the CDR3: TGTGCCAGACAATCTTCGGGCCGAGCCCTTTACAATGAGCAGTTCTTC.

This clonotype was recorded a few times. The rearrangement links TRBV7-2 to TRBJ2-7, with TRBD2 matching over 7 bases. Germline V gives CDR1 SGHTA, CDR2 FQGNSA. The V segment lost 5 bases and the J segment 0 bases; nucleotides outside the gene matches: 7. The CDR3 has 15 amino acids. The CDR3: CASSPSGTTSYEQYF. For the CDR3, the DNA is TGTGCCAGCAGCCCATCCGGGACTACCTCCTACGAGCAGTACTTC.

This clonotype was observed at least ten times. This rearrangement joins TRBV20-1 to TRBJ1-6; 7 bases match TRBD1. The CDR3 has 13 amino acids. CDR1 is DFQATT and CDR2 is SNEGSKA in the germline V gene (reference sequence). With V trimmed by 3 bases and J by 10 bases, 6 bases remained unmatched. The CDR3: CSARRDRNSPLHF. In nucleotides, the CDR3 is TGCAGTGCTAGGAGGGACAGAAACTCACCCCTCCACTTT.

CDR3 DNA: TGTGCCAGCAGTTTGGGGGTTCGAGCTAACTATGGCTACACCTTC. This translates into CASSLGVRANYGYTF. The V call is TRBV12-3 or TRBV12-4, the J call TRBJ1-2, with D perhaps TRBD1 (5 bases). Trimming took 3 bases from V and 0 from J, leaving 11 bases between them. The CDR3 contains 15 residues.

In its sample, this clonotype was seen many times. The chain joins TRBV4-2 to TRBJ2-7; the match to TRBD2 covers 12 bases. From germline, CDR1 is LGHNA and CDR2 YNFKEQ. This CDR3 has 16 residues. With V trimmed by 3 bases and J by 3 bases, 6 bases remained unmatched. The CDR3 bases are TGTGCCAGCAGCCATTCAAGGACTAGCGGGATCTACGAGCAGTACTTC. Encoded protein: CASSHSRTSGIYEQYF.

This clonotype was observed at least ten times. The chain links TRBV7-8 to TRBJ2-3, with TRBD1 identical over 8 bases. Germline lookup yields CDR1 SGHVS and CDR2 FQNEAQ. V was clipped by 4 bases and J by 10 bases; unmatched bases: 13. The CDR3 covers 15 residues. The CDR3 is CASSSPRTGRLSQYF. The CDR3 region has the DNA TGTGCCAGCAGCTCTCCACGGACAGGGAGATTGTCGCAGTATTTT. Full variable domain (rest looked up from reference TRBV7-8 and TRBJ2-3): GAGVSQSPRYKVAKRGQDVALRCDPISGHVSLFWYQQALGQGPEFLTYFQNEAQLDKSGLPSDRFFAERPEGSVSTLKIQRTQQEDSAVYLCASSSPRTGRLSQYFGPGTRLTVL.

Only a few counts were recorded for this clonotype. The CDR3: CASSLDSGAAGYTF. The CDR3 DNA reads as TGTGCCAGCAGCTTAGATTCAGGGGCGGCTGGCTACACCTTC. This chain uses TRBV11-2 with TRBJ1-2; a possible D gene is TRBD1 (6 bases). The germline V and J ends were trimmed by 0 bases and 7 bases, with 12 bases remaining between them. Germline V gene data show CDR1 as SGHAT and CDR2 as FQNNGV. The CDR3 covers 14 residues.